One and the same sample provided the 32 T cell receptor beta chains below, sequenced in a study of shared clonotypes between healthy human individuals. The assay was immunoSEQ multiplex PCR, and TCRdb's table has in-frame clones only and misses some. The sample includes under 1 million clones, about 96% of them seen just once. CD45RO-negative, CCR7-positively selected cells formed the naive CD8 fraction, excluding terminally differentiated effector memory CD45RA+ cells. The sample was naive CD8+ T cells sorted from blood. Receptors originate from a man aged 30 to 39 in good health.

This chain joins TRBV2 and TRBJ2-1; 7 bases agree with TRBD2. V lost 6 bases, J lost 2 bases, and 7 bases stayed unmatched. Germline V gene lookup returns CDR1 SNHLY and CDR2 FYNNEI. The CDR3 is 15 amino acids. CDR3 bases: TGTGCCAGCAGGGAACGGGCGGGGGCCTACAATGAGCAGTTCTTC. Amino acid sequence: CASRERAGAYNEQFF.

The chain has TRBV11-2 and TRBJ2-5, with no clear D. The CDR3 is 15 amino acids. Germline-derived CDR1 and CDR2 are SGHAT and FQNNGV. The ends were cut back, 4 bases at V and 0 bases at J, with 12 bases in the middle. CDR3 region: CASSSLVAYQETQYF. CDR3 sequence (DNA): TGTGCCAGCAGCTCGCTCGTGGCGTACCAAGAGACCCAGTACTTC.

V usage is TRBV7-9 and J usage is TRBJ2-1; no clear D. Per the germline V gene, CDR1 is SEHNR and CDR2 is FQNEAQ (reference sequence). V lost 0 bases to trimming and J lost 8 bases, with 17 bases between them. This CDR3 comprises 16 residues. CDR3 DNA sequence: TGTGCCAGCAGCTTAGCCGGCAATCGGCTAGATGATGAGCAGTTCTTC. Residues: CASSLAGNRLDDEQFF.

The chain couples TRBV11-2 to TRBJ2-7, with 9 nucleotides matching TRBD1. The trim removed 5 bases at V and 2 bases at J, leaving 7 bases unmatched. In germline, CDR1 is SGHAT, CDR2 FQNNGV. The CDR3 covers 15 residues. Written as DNA, the CDR3 is TGTGCCAGCAGCCGGGGACAGGGTAATACCTACGAGCAGTACTTC. Its translation is CASSRGQGNTYEQYF.

The genes are TRBV5-6 and TRBJ2-7; no clear D. Between the trimmed V and J ends, which lost 4 bases and 5 bases, there was a span of 7 bases. In germline, CDR1 is SGHDT, CDR2 YYEEEE. The CDR3 totals 11 residues. The CDR3 nucleotides are TGTGCCAGCAGCGTATTCGACGAGCAGTACTTC. Translated, it gives CASSVFDEQYF.

J is TRBJ2-5 and V is TRBV7-9; 8 nucleotides line up with TRBD1. J was trimmed by 3 bases and V by 3 bases; bases with no gene match: 6. The CDR3 length is 15 residues. Germline V gene lookup returns CDR1 SEHNR and CDR2 FQNEAQ (reference sequence). The CDR3 region is CASSFRTGMEETQYF. The DNA for the CDR3 is TGTGCCAGCAGCTTTCGGACAGGGATGGAAGAGACCCAGTACTTC.

The gene calls are TRBV5-4 and TRBJ2-3, with D maybe TRBD2 (5 bases). This CDR3 has 15 amino acids. The germline V and J ends were trimmed by 3 bases and 1 base, with 12 bases remaining between them. The germline gives CDR1 SGHNT, CDR2 YYREEE (reference sequence). The CDR3 here is CASSSPEERTDTQYF. DNA for the CDR3: TGTGCCAGCAGCTCGCCGGAGGAACGCACAGATACGCAGTATTTT.

The V and J genes are TRBV29-1 and TRBJ2-6; no definite D call. The ends were cut back, 4 bases at V and 2 bases at J, with 12 bases in the middle. Germline V gene sequence: CDR1 SQVTM, CDR2 ANQGSEA. The CDR3 extends over 15 amino acids. The CDR3 DNA follows: TGCAGCGTTGTTGACATTACTACTGGGGCCAACGTCCTGACTTTC. Its protein product is CSVVDITTGANVLTF. The full variable domain, with the rest looked up from reference TRBV29-1 and TRBJ2-6, is SAVISQKPSRDICQRGTSLTIQCQVDSQVTMMFWYRQQPGQSLTLIATANQGSEATYESGFVIDKFPISRPNLTFSTLTVSNMSPEDSSIYLCSVVDITTGANVLTFGAGSRLTVL.

The CDR3 sequence is CASRGQEITDTQYF. CDR3 DNA: TGTGCCAGCAGAGGGCAGGAGATCACAGATACGCAGTATTTT. The chain joins TRBV2 to TRBJ2-3; D ambiguous. Germline V CDR1 and CDR2: SNHLY, FYNNEI. V dropped 6 bases and J dropped 2 bases, with 12 bases sitting between them. The CDR3 is made up of 14 amino acids. Full variable domain (missing parts from reference TRBV2 and TRBJ2-3): EPEVTQTPSHQVTQMGQEVILRCVPISNHLYFYWYRQILGQKVEFLVSFYNNEISEKSEIFDDQFSVERPDGSNFTLKIRSTKLEDSAMYFCASRGQEITDTQYFGPGTRLTVL.

The chain couples TRBV4-3 to TRBJ2-2, with 11 bases that match TRBD2. The CDR3 runs 16 residues. The germline V gene has CDR1 LGHNA and CDR2 YSLEER. The V gene end was trimmed by 6 bases and the J gene end by 3 bases; junction bases not matched to a gene: 6. In nucleotides, the CDR3 is TGCGCCAGCAGTCTAGGGACTAGCGGAGACACCGGGGAGCTGTTTTTT. This sequence encodes CASSLGTSGDTGELFF.

The chain couples TRBV30 to TRBJ2-1; TRBD2 might be the D (6 bases). This CDR3 has 14 residues. Germline V lookup: CDR1 GTSNPN, CDR2 SVGIG (reference sequence). V was pared by 5 bases and J by 0 bases, with 11 bases between. The CDR3 loop is CAWLAVSSYNEQFF. The CDR3 nucleotides are TGTGCCTGGTTAGCGGTGAGCTCCTACAATGAGCAGTTCTTC.

CDR3 loop: CASSPRLAGGQYEQYF. The CDR3 nucleotides read TGTGCCAGCAGTCCCCGACTAGCGGGAGGGCAATACGAGCAGTACTTC. This chain connects TRBV27 to TRBJ2-7; 14 bases are a match to TRBD2. Unmatched junction bases numbered 7, after V lost 5 bases and J lost 4 bases. This CDR3 spans 16 amino acids. CDR1 is MNHEY, CDR2 SMNVEV, per germline (reference sequence).

This chain joins TRBV5-4 and TRBJ2-7, with D maybe TRBD2 (6 bases). Germline lookup yields CDR1 SGHNT and CDR2 YYREEE (reference sequence). The length of the CDR3 is 14 residues. V was pared by 4 bases and J by 2 bases, with 13 bases between. The CDR3 reads CASSPTSAAYEQYF. In nucleotides, the CDR3 is TGTGCCAGCAGCCCGACTAGTGCGGCCTACGAGCAGTACTTC.

This chain links TRBV29-1 with TRBJ2-7; 7 bases are shared with TRBD1. The germline gives CDR1 SQVTM, CDR2 ANQGSEA. V dropped 1 base and J dropped 0; count of bases not matched to a gene: 6. The CDR3 loop spans 15 amino acids. Written as DNA, the CDR3 is TGCAGCGTTGAAGGATGGGGACAGAGCTCCTACGAGCAGTACTTC. Translated, it gives CSVEGWGQSSYEQYF.

V usage is TRBV7-7 and J usage is TRBJ2-5; D ambiguous. The V and J ends lost 5 bases and 4 bases respectively, with 17 bases between them. Germline values: CDR1 SSHAT, CDR2 FNYEAQ (reference sequence). CDR3 length equals 15 residues. In DNA, the CDR3 is TGTGCCAGCAGCCTAGGTGCCCTACTACCAGAGACCCAGTACTTC. This encodes CASSLGALLPETQYF.

J is TRBJ1-1 and V is TRBV20-1; unclear D gene. CDR1 is DFQATT and CDR2 is SNEGSKA in the germline V gene (reference sequence). Trimming shortened V by 3 bases and J by 11 bases, and 7 bases separated the two germline ends. This CDR3 region has 9 residues. The chain's CDR3 is CSARGAAFF. In DNA form, the CDR3 reads TGCAGTGCTAGGGGAGCGGCTTTCTTT.

V is TRBV4-1 and J is TRBJ2-2, with 7 nucleotides matching TRBD2. Germline V gene sequence: CDR1 MGHRA, CDR2 YSYEKL. This CDR3 region has 17 residues. V trimming: 4 bases; J trimming: 5 bases; junction bases outside the gene matches: 13. Here the CDR3 reads CASSPTTSAVETGELFF. DNA of the CDR3: TGCGCCAGCAGCCCAACAACTAGCGCGGTAGAAACCGGGGAGCTGTTTTTT.

In this sample, this clone turned up once. The genes are TRBV6-1 and TRBJ2-7, with 12 bases aligning to TRBD2. The CDR3 is 17 amino acids. V was clipped by 0 bases and J by 6 bases; unmatched bases: 9. Germline assignment: CDR1 MNHNS and CDR2 SASEGT. The CDR3 DNA follows: TGTGCCAGCAGTGAAGCGCTTCAACTAGCGGGAGGACCCGAGCAGTACTTC. It yields the protein CASSEALQLAGGPEQYF.

Regarding this clone: In the same sample, other DNA sequences code for this CDR3. The rearrangement uses TRBV7-9 and TRBJ1-1; D possibly corresponds to TRBD1 (5 bases). CDR1 is SEHNR, CDR2 FQNEAQ, per germline (reference sequence). V dropped 1 base and J dropped 0 bases, with 6 bases sitting between them. This CDR3 has 14 amino acids. CDR3 loop: CASSLGGMNTEAFF. In DNA, the CDR3 is TGTGCCAGCAGCTTAGGGGGGATGAACACTGAAGCTTTCTTT. Variable domain in full (rest from reference TRBV7-9 and TRBJ1-1): DTGVSQNPRHKITKRGQNVTFRCDPISEHNRLYWYRQTLGQGPEFLTYFQNEAQLEKSRLLSDRFSAERPKGSFSTLEIQRTEQGDSAMYLCASSLGGMNTEAFFGQGTRLTVV.

The rearrangement uses TRBV18 and TRBJ1-1; no clear D. This CDR3 is 16 amino acids long. Trimming removed 2 bases from V and 2 bases from J, with 15 bases in between. Germline CDR1 KGHSH, CDR2 LQKENI. CDR3 sequence (DNA): TGTGCCAGCTCACCATCGATTTCTGGCGTCAACACTGAAGCTTTCTTT. Translating it yields CASSPSISGVNTEAFF.

The chain uses TRBV5-1 and TRBJ2-2, with TRBD1 as a possible D gene (6 bases). V lost 3 bases, J lost 6 bases, and 15 bases lay in between. This CDR3 region has 15 residues. In germline, CDR1 is SGHRS, CDR2 YFSETQ. The CDR3 loop reads CASSWTGRGPGELFF. The CDR3 bases are TGCGCCAGCAGCTGGACGGGCAGGGGTCCCGGGGAGCTGTTTTTT.

The genes are TRBV19 and TRBJ1-5; D uncertain. In germline, CDR1 is LNHDA, CDR2 SQIVND (reference sequence). The CDR3 length is 15 residues. V lost 8 bases and J 0 bases, leaving 14 bases between the germline ends. The CDR3, as DNA: TGTGCCAGTGGTTGGAAGATGGTTAGCAATCAGCCCCAGCATTTT. It encodes CASGWKMVSNQPQHF.

V is TRBV5-4 and J is TRBJ2-7, with D perhaps matching TRBD1 (6 bases). The germline gives CDR1 SGHNT, CDR2 YYREEE (reference sequence). The CDR3 contains 14 residues. Trimming removed 8 bases from V and 0 bases from J, with 15 bases in between. This CDR3 is CASNEGGSSYEQYF. CDR3 coding DNA: TGTGCCAGTAATGAAGGGGGAAGCTCCTACGAGCAGTACTTC.

The chain is built from TRBV4-1 and TRBJ2-5, with D perhaps TRBD2 (5 bases). The CDR3 spans 16 residues. The V gene's germline CDR1 is MGHRA and CDR2 YSYEKL. The germline V and J ends were trimmed by 0 bases and 1 base, with 12 bases remaining between them. The CDR3 DNA follows: TGCGCCAGCAGCCAAGAATTCAGCGGACCCCAAGAGACCCAGTACTTC. It codes for CASSQEFSGPQETQYF.

The rearrangement links TRBV7-9 to TRBJ2-7, with D possibly matching TRBD1 (6 bases). This CDR3 has 15 residues. V was clipped by 4 bases and J by 7 bases, with 20 bases between them. Per germline, CDR1 SEHNR and CDR2 FQNEAQ (reference sequence). For the CDR3, the DNA is TGTGCCAGCAGCTCCTCGAGCAGGGGACGCGGGGAGCAGTACTTC. The encoded protein is CASSSSSRGRGEQYF.

The chain links TRBV11-2 to TRBJ2-7, with TRBD1 matching over 10 bases. There are 17 residues in the CDR3. V dropped 6 bases and J dropped 0; count of bases not matched to a gene: 11. Per germline, CDR1 SGHAT and CDR2 FQNNGV. CDR3 sequence (DNA): TGTGCCAGCAGTCAAGGGTGGGACAGGGGAAACTCCTACGAGCAGTACTTC. It codes for CASSQGWDRGNSYEQYF. The full variable domain, its missing parts supplied by reference TRBV11-2 and TRBJ2-7, is EAGVAQSPRYKIIEKRQSVAFWCNPISGHATLYWYQQILGQGPKLLIQFQNNGVVDDSQLPKDRFSAERLKGVDSTLKIQPAKLEDSAVYLCASSQGWDRGNSYEQYFGPGTRLTVT.

V gene TRBV18 combines with J gene TRBJ2-7; D ambiguous. The germline V gene encodes CDR1 KGHSH and CDR2 LQKENI. The V gene lost 0 bases and the J gene lost 5 bases, with 17 bases spanning the gap. The CDR3 runs 16 residues. As DNA, the CDR3 is TGTGCCAGCTCACCACCTAGCCGCACCCGATCCCACGAGCAGTACTTC. This sequence encodes CASSPPSRTRSHEQYF.

The chain employs TRBV6-5 and TRBJ2-4; D gene unclear. Trimming removed 6 bases from V and 6 bases from J, with 12 bases in between. The germline V gene has CDR1 MNHEY and CDR2 SVGAGI. The CDR3 extends over 13 amino acids. The chain's CDR3 is CASRDARINIQYF. The CDR3 bases are TGTGCCAGCAGGGACGCTCGGATAAACATTCAGTACTTC.

This rearrangement joins TRBV4-3 to TRBJ2-1; D remains unclear. The CDR3 length is 12 residues. Germline V gene sequence: CDR1 LGHNA, CDR2 YSLEER. Trimming cost V 3 bases and J 7 bases, with 7 bases left between them. CDR3 nucleotide sequence: TGCGCCAGCAGCCATGCCGGGAATGAGCAGTTCTTC. Translating it yields CASSHAGNEQFF.

In DNA form, the CDR3 reads TGTGCCAGCAGTTCTTACCGCGGGACGGGGTGGAGGGAGCAGTACTTC. Protein product: CASSSYRGTGWREQYF. This chain links TRBV28 with TRBJ2-7, with a possible D match to TRBD2 (6 bases). The CDR3 runs 16 residues. CDR1 MDHEN and CDR2 SYDVKM come from the germline V gene. With 4 bases removed from V and 7 bases from J, the gap between germline ends came to 23 bases.

CDR3: CAWGAGRGQFF. In nucleotides, the CDR3 is TGTGCCTGGGGAGCGGGACGGGGGCAGTTCTTC. The chain links TRBV30 to TRBJ2-1; TRBD2 matches at 7 bases. With 5 bases clipped from V and 12 bases from J, the junction kept 7 bases outside the gene matches. This CDR3 is 11 amino acids long. From germline, CDR1 is GTSNPN and CDR2 SVGIG (reference sequence). Supplemented by reference TRBV30 and TRBJ2-1, the full variable domain reads SQTIHQWPATLVQPVGSPLSLECTVEGTSNPNLYWYRQAAGRGLQLLFYSVGIGQISSEVPQNLSASRPQDRQFILSSKKLLLSDSGFYLCAWGAGRGQFFGPGTRLTVL.

The chain carries TRBV19 and TRBJ1-2; maybe TRBD1 (6 bases). V lost 4 bases and J 8 bases, leaving 11 bases between the germline ends. CDR1 and CDR2 (germline): LNHDA, SQIVND (reference sequence). The CDR3 runs to 12 residues. The CDR3 nucleotides read TGTGCCAGTAGTACCGGACAGCGAGGCTACACCTTC. Translation gives CASSTGQRGYTF.